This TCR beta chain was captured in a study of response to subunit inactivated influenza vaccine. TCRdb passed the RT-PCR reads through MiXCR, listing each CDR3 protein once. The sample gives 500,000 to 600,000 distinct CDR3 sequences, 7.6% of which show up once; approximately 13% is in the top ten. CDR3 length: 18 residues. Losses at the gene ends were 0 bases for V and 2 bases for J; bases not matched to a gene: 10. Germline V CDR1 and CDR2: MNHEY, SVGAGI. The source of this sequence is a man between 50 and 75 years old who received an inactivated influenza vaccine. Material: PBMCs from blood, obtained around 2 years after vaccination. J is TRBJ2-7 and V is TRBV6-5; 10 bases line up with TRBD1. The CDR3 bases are TGTGCCAGCAGTTACTCGTGGGGAGGGACAGGGGAGCCCTACGAGCAGTACTTC. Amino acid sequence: CASSYSWGGTGEPYEQYF.